This is a list of T cell receptor beta chains from one sample in a study of T cell responses to AZD1222 COVID-19 vaccine. The assay was immunoSEQ multiplex PCR, and TCRdb's table has in-frame clones only and misses some. Seen here are over 150,000 clones, roughly nine tenths observed once, and the top ten hold about 2.8%. The sequencing here drew on peripheral blood, taken on day 0 of AZD1222 vaccination. These receptors were taken from an adult in good health. CDR3s include the opening cysteine and the closing phenylalanine or tryptophan. A D gene is named only where the DNA matches it firmly. Clone size is not always given. Where it is, it says once, few, many or a class for expanded clones.

clone size,J gene,D gene,V gene,CDR3 DNA,CDR3 protein
.,TRBJ1-5,.,TRBV9,TGTGCCAGCAGCGTAGGGGTCTTGGGACAGCCCCAGCATTTT,CASSVGVLGQPQHF
.,TRBJ1-6,TRBD1,TRBV19,TGTGCCAGCAGCTTTGGGACAGGTAAAAGTCTGCCACCCCTCCACTTT,CASSFGTGKSLPPLHF
.,TRBJ1-5,.,TRBV5-8,TGTGCCAGCAGCCTTGGACACCGTAGCAATCAGCCCCAGCATTTT,CASSLGHRSNQPQHF
.,TRBJ1-5,.,TRBV7-9,TGTGCCAGCAGCTCAGATGATCAGCCCCAGCATTTT,CASSSDDQPQHF
.,TRBJ1-1,.,TRBV6-5,TGTGCCAGCAGTTACTCGGCGGGTGGGGGGACTGAAGCTTTCTTT,CASSYSAGGGTEAFF
.,TRBJ1-5,.,TRBV14,TGTGCCAGCAGCAGTGGACGGGATAGCAATCAGCCCCAGCATTTT,CASSSGRDSNQPQHF
.,TRBJ1-2,.,TRBV6-2/TRBV6-3,TGTGCCAGCAGTTACTCGTACCGGAGAGGAGATGGCTACACCTTC,CASSYSYRRGDGYTF
.,TRBJ1-3,.,TRBV4-3,TGCGCCAGCAGCCAAGATCGTGGGAATCTTGGAAACACCATATATTTT,CASSQDRGNLGNTIYF
.,TRBJ2-3,TRBD2,TRBV5-1,TGCGCCAGCAGCTGGACCCCCGGCGGGGGGGGAGATACGCAGTATTTT,CASSWTPGGGGDTQYF
few,TRBJ1-1,.,TRBV6-2/TRBV6-3,TGTGCCAGCAGTTACTCGACGGGCGCCTCTGGGGCTTTCTTT,CASSYSTGASGAFF